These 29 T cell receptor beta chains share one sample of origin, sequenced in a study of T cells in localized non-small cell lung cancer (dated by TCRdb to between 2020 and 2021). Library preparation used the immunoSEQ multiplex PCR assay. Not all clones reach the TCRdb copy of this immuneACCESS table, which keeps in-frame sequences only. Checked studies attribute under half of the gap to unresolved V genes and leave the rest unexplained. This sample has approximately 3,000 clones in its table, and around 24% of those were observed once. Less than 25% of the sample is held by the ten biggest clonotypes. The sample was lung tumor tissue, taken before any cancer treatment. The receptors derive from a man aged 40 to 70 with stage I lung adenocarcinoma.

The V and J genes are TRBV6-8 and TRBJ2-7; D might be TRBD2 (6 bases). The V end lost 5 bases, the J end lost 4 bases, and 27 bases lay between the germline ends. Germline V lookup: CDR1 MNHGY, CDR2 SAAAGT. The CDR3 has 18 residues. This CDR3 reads CASSVLGGLNAFSYEQYF. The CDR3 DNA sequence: TGTGCCAGCAGTGTCCTTGGAGGGCTTAATGCTTTCAGTTACGAGCAGTACTTC.

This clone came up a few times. The CDR3 loop is CASTSVGVGTYEQYF. CDR3 in DNA: TGTGCCAGCACCTCGGTAGGAGTGGGTACCTACGAGCAGTACTTC. The chain recombines TRBV6-8 with TRBJ2-7, with D uncertain. V was shortened by 7 bases and J by 2 bases, with 18 bases between the two germline ends. The CDR3 is made up of 15 amino acids. CDR1 MNHGY and CDR2 SAAAGT come from the germline V gene.

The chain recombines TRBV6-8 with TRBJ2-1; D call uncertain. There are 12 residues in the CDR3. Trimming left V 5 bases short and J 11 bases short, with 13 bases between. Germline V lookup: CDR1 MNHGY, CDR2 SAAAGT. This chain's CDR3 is CASSPDDLKQFF. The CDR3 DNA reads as TGTGCCAGCAGTCCCGATGACTTGAAGCAGTTCTTC.

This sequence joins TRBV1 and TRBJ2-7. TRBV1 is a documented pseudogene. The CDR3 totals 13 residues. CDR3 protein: CASSQDYAYEQYF. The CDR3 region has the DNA TGCGCCAGCAGCCAAGATTATGCATACGAGCAGTACTTC.

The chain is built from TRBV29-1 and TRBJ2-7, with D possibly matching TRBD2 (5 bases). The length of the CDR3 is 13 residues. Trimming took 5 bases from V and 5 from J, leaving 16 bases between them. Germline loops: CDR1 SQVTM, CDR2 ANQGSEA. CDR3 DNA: TGCAGCGTTCGGGTTCCGGGGAAAAACGAGCAGTACTTC. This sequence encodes CSVRVPGKNEQYF.

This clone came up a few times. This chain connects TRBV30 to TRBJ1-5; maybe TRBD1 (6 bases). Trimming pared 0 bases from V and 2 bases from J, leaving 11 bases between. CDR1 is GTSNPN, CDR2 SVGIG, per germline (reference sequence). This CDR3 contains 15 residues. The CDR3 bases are TGTGCCTGGAGTGTCGCGGGGGCCGGCAATCAGCCCCAGCATTTT. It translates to CAWSVAGAGNQPQHF.

CDR3 in amino acids: CASRSGQGPRRVEAFF. CDR3 bases: TGTGCCAGCAGATCCGGACAGGGCCCTCGCCGGGTTGAAGCTTTCTTT. This chain joins TRBV11-3 and TRBJ1-1; 8 positions match TRBD1. The length of the CDR3 is 16 residues. The J segment lost 7 bases and the V segment lost 6 bases, leaving 16 bases of the junction unmatched. Per the germline V gene, CDR1 is SGHNT and CDR2 is YENEEA.

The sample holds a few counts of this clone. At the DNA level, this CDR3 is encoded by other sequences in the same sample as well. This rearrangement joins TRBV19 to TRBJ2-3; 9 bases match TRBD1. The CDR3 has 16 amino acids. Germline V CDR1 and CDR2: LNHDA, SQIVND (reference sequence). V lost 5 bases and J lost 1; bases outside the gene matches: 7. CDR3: CASSPQDRGGTDTQYF. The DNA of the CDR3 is TGTGCCAGTAGTCCCCAGGACAGGGGTGGCACAGATACGCAGTATTTT. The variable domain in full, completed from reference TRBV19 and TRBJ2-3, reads DGGITQSPKYLFRKEGQNVTLSCEQNLNHDAMYWYRQDPGQGLRLIYYSQIVNDFQKGDIAEGYSVSREKKESFPLTVTSAQKNPTAFYLCASSPQDRGGTDTQYFGPGTRLTVL.

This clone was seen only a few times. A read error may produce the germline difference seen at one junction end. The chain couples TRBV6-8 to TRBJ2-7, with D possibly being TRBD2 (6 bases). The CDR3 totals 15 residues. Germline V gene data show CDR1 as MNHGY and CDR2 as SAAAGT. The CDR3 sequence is CAISGTGTGEYEQYF. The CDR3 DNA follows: TGTGCCATCAGTGGGACCGGGACTGGAGAATACGAGCAGTACTTC.

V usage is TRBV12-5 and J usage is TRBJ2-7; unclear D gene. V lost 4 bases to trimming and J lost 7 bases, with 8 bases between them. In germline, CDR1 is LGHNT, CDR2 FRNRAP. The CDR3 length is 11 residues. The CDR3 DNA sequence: TGTGCTAGTGGTTCCTCGTGGGAGCAGTACTTC. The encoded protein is CASGSSWEQYF.

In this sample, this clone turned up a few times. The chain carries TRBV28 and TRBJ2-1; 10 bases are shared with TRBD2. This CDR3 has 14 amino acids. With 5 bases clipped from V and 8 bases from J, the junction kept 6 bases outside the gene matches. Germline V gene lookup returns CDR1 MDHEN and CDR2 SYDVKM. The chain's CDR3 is CASSLTSGMDEQFF. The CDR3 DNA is TGTGCCAGCAGTCTTACTAGCGGGATGGATGAGCAGTTCTTC.

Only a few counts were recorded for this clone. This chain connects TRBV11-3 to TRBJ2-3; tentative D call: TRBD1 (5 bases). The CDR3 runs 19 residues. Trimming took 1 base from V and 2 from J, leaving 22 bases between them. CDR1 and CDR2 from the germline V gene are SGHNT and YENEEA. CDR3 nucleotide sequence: TGTGCCAGCAGCTTAGGCAGGGCTCCCTGGGGTGTTGCCACAGATACGCAGTATTTT. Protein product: CASSLGRAPWGVATDTQYF. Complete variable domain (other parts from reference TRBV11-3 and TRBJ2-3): EAGVVQSPRYKIIEKKQPVAFWCNPISGHNTLYWYLQNLGQGPELLIRYENEEAVDDSQLPKDRFSAERLKGVDSTLKIQPAELGDSAVYLCASSLGRAPWGVATDTQYFGPGTRLTVL.

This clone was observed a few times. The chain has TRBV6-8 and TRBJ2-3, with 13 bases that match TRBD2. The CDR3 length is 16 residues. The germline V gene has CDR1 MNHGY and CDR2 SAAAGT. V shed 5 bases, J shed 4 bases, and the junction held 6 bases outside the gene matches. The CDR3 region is CASSQRTSGGSDTQYF. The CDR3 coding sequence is TGTGCCAGCAGTCAACGGACTAGCGGGGGCTCAGATACGCAGTATTTT.

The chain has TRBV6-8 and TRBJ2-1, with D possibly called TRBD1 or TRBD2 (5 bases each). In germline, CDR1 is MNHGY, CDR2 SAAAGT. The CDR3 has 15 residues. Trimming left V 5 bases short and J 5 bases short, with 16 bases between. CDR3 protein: CASSTWGSGHNEQFF. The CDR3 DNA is TGTGCCAGCAGTACCTGGGGGTCAGGGCACAATGAGCAGTTCTTC.

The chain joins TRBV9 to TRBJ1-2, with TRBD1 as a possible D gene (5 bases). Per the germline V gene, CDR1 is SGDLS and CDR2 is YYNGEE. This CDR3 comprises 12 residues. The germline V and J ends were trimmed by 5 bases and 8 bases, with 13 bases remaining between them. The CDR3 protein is CASSPNEGGYTF. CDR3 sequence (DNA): TGTGCCAGCAGTCCCAACGAGGGGGGCTACACCTTC.

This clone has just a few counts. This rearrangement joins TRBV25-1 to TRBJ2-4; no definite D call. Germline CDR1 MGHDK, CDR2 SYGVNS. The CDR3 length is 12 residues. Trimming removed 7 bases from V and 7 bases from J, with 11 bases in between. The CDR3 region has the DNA TGTGCCAGCAATGGATATGGGAACATTCAGTACTTC. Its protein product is CASNGYGNIQYF.

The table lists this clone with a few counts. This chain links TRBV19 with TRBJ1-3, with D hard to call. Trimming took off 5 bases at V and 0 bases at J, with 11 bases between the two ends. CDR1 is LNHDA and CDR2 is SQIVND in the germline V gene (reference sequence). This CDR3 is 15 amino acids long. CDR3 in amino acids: CASSQNGFSGNTIYF. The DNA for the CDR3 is TGTGCCAGTAGTCAGAACGGCTTCTCTGGAAACACCATATATTTT.

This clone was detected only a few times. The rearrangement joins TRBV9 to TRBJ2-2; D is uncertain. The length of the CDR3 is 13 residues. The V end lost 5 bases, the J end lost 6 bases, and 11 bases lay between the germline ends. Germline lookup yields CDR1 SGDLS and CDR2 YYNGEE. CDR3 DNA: TGTGCCAGCAGTAGGTTGGTGGCCGGGGAGCTGTTTTTT. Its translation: CASSRLVAGELFF. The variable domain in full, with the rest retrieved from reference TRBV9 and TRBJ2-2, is DSGVTQTPKHLITATGQRVTLRCSPRSGDLSVYWYQQSLDQGLQFLIQYYNGEERAKGNILERFSAQQFPDLHSELNLSSLELGDSALYFCASSRLVAGELFFGEGSRLTVL.

The CDR3 spells CASLTGTGAYEQYF. The CDR3 DNA reads TGTGCCAGCCTCACCGGGACGGGAGCCTACGAGCAGTACTTC. V gene TRBV9 combines with J gene TRBJ2-7; a weak D match, TRBD2 (6 bases). The CDR3 has 14 amino acids. Between the trimmed V and J ends, which lost 7 bases and 2 bases, there was a span of 16 bases. Germline CDR1 reads SGDLS; CDR2 reads YYNGEE. Using reference TRBV9 and TRBJ2-7 for the parts outside the CDR3, the full variable domain is DSGVTQTPKHLITATGQRVTLRCSPRSGDLSVYWYQQSLDQGLQFLIQYYNGEERAKGNILERFSAQQFPDLHSELNLSSLELGDSALYFCASLTGTGAYEQYFGPGTRLTVT.

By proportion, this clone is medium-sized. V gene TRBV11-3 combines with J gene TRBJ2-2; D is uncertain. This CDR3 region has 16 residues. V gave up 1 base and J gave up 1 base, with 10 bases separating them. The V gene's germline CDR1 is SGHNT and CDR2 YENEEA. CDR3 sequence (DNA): TGTGCCAGCAGCTTAGGGCTAGGGATGAACACCGGGGAGCTGTTTTTT. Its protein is CASSLGLGMNTGELFF.

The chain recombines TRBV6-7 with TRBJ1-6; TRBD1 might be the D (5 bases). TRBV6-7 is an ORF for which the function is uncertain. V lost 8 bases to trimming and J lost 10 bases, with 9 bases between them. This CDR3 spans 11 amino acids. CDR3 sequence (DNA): TGTGCCAGCGGGGGGAACTCACCCCTCCACTTT. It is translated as CASGGNSPLHF.

The CDR3 is CASSLLRGGRKTQYF. The CDR3 nucleotides read TGCGCCAGCAGCCTCCTTCGGGGGGGCAGAAAGACCCAGTACTTC. The J gene is TRBJ2-5, the V gene TRBV1; the table's D call TRBD2 went unverified against the DNA. TRBV1 is designated a pseudogene. The CDR3 covers 15 residues.

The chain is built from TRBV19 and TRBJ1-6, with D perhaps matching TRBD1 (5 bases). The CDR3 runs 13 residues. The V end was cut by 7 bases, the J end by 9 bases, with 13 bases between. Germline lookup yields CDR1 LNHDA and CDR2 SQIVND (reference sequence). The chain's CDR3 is CASNGGISSPLHF. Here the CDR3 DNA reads TGTGCCAGTAACGGGGGAATAAGTTCACCCCTCCACTTT.

As DNA, the CDR3 is TGTGCCAGCTCACCTCTCTCCCCCGGGACTATTACTAGCGGGGGCACAGATACGCAGTATTTT. This codes for CASSPLSPGTITSGGTDTQYF. The chain couples TRBV18 to TRBJ2-3; 10 bases match TRBD2. CDR3 length: 21 amino acids. In germline, CDR1 is KGHSH, CDR2 LQKENI. Germline trimming cut 3 bases from V and 1 base from J; bases unmatched to any gene: 19.

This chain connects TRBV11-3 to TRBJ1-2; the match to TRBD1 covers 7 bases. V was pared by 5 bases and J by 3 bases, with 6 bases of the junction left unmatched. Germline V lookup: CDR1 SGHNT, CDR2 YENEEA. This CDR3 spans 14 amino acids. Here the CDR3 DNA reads TGTGCCAGCAGCGATGGGACAGCAGACTATGGCTACACCTTC. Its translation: CASSDGTADYGYTF.

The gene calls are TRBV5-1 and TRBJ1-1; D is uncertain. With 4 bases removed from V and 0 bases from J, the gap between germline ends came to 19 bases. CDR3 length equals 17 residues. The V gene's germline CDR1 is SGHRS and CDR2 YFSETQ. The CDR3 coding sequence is TGCGCCAGCAGCCCGTGGACCGGGAACCGCCTGAACACTGAAGCTTTCTTT. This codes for CASSPWTGNRLNTEAFF.

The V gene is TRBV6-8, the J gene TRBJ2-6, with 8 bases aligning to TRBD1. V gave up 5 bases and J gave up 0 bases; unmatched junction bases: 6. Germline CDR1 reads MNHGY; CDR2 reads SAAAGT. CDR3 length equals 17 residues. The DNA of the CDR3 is TGTGCCAGCAGTATACAGGGGGGAAGCTCTGGGGCCAACGTCCTGACTTTC. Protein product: CASSIQGGSSGANVLTF.

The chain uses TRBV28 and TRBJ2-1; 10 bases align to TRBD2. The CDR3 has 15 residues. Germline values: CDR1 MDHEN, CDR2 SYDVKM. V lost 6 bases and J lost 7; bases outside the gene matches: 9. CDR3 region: CASRPSGSSNNEQFF. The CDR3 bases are TGTGCCAGCAGGCCTAGCGGGAGTAGTAATAATGAGCAGTTCTTC.

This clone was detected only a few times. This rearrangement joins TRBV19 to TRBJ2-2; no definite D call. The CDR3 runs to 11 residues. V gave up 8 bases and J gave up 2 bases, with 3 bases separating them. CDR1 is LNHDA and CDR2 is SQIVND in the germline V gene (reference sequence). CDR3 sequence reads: CASANTGELFF. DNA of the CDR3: TGTGCCAGTGCTAACACCGGGGAGCTGTTTTTT.